Listed below are T cell receptor beta chains from one sample, sequenced in a study of blood T cell repertoires in COVID-19. Clones were sequenced by immunoSEQ multiplex PCR, and TCRdb holds only the in-frame ones, with some missing. The sample yields some 370,000 clones, around 92% seen once. The source material was peripheral blood. Receptors originate from a man aged 40-49 years with acute or convalescent COVID-19. The CDR3 runs from the conserved cysteine through the conserved F or W. The D gene is left open where the match is weak. Clone size is given for some rows only: seen once, a few or many times, or a class if the clone is expanded.

D: TRBD2; size: -; V: TRBV10-3; J: TRBJ2-3; CDR3: CAISGLAGGYTDTQYF; DNA: TGTGCCATCAGTGGACTAGCGGGGGGATACACAGATACGCAGTATTTT
D: -; size: once; V: TRBV9; J: TRBJ2-7; CDR3: CASNSGTGRRYF; DNA: TGTGCCAGCAACTCCGGGACTGGGAGGCGGTACTTC
D: -; size: -; V: TRBV11-1; J: TRBJ1-1; CDR3: CASSETGIEAFF; DNA: TGTGCCAGCAGCGAAACAGGGATTGAAGCTTTCTTT
D: -; size: -; V: TRBV10-2; J: TRBJ2-5; CDR3: CASSETSWETQYF; DNA: TGCGCCAGCAGTGAGACTAGTTGGGAGACCCAGTACTTC
D: -; size: -; V: TRBV18; J: TRBJ1-1; CDR3: CASSPGFGRGTEAFF; DNA: TGTGCCAGCTCACCTGGCTTTGGAAGGGGCACTGAAGCTTTCTTT
D: -; size: once; V: TRBV19; J: TRBJ2-3; CDR3: CASTPTSSTDTQYF; DNA: TGTGCCAGTACCCCTACCTCGAGCACAGATACGCAGTATTTT
D: TRBD2; size: once; V: TRBV5-1; J: TRBJ2-5; CDR3: CASTRGTSGGETQYF; DNA: TGCGCCAGCACTCGGGGGACTAGCGGCGGAGAGACCCAGTACTTC
D: -; size: -; V: TRBV15; J: TRBJ1-4; CDR3: CATSSGEVSEKLFF; DNA: TGTGCCACCAGCAGCGGAGAGGTCTCTGAAAAACTGTTTTTT
D: -; size: -; V: TRBV7-9; J: TRBJ2-5; CDR3: CASSLMGTGSHQYF; DNA: TGTGCCAGCAGCTTAATGGGCACAGGATCGCACCAGTACTTC
D: -; size: -; V: TRBV28; J: TRBJ2-1; CDR3: CASSAVISSYNEQFF; DNA: TGTGCCAGCAGCGCGGTGATTAGCTCCTACAATGAGCAGTTCTTC
D: -; size: once; V: TRBV11-3; J: TRBJ2-1; CDR3: CASSQFPGLSDEQFF; DNA: TGTGCCAGCAGTCAATTTCCAGGGCTTTCGGATGAGCAGTTCTTC
D: -; size: -; V: TRBV24-1; J: TRBJ1-2; CDR3: CATSDPIRGANGYTF; DNA: TGTGCCACCAGTGACCCAATCAGGGGCGCGAATGGCTACACCTTC
D: TRBD1; size: -; V: TRBV6-5; J: TRBJ2-5; CDR3: CASSYSRTGGAETQYF; DNA: TGTGCCAGCAGTTACTCACGGACAGGGGGCGCGGAGACCCAGTACTTC
D: -; size: -; V: TRBV6-5; J: TRBJ1-4; CDR3: CASSLDRREKLFF; DNA: TGTGCCAGCAGTTTAGACAGGAGGGAAAAACTGTTTTTT
D: -; size: -; V: TRBV5-5; J: TRBJ1-2; CDR3: CASSLRSRVDYYGYTF; DNA: TGTGCCAGCAGCTTGAGATCCAGGGTTGATTACTATGGCTACACCTTC
D: -; size: few; V: TRBV7-3; J: TRBJ2-2; CDR3: CASSLMTVMNTGELFF; DNA: TGTGCCAGCAGCTTAATGACAGTGATGAACACCGGGGAGCTGTTTTTT
D: -; size: -; V: TRBV2; J: TRBJ2-6; CDR3: CASNLGGSGANVLTF; DNA: TGTGCCAGCAACCTTGGAGGCTCCGGGGCCAACGTCCTGACTTTC
D: -; size: -; V: TRBV24-1; J: TRBJ2-3; CDR3: CATSDLGETPPTDTQYF; DNA: TGTGCCACCAGTGATTTGGGGGAGACCCCCCCCACAGATACGCAGTATTTT
D: TRBD2; size: -; V: TRBV3-1/TRBV3-2; J: TRBJ2-1; CDR3: CASSRTSGRVNEQFF; DNA: TGTGCCAGCAGCCGAACTAGCGGGAGAGTCAATGAGCAGTTCTTC
D: TRBD1; size: -; V: TRBV7-3; J: TRBJ1-1; CDR3: CASSLTRQGPPKAFF; DNA: TGTGCCAGCAGCTTAACCAGACAGGGACCTCCGAAAGCTTTCTTT
D: -; size: -; V: TRBV14; J: TRBJ2-1; CDR3: CASRKQGSGEQFF; DNA: TGTGCCAGCAGGAAACAGGGCTCTGGTGAGCAGTTCTTC
D: TRBD1; size: -; V: TRBV5-6; J: TRBJ2-5; CDR3: CASSDVTGQGETQYF; DNA: TGTGCCAGCAGCGACGTCACCGGACAGGGAGAGACCCAGTACTTC
D: -; size: -; V: TRBV5-4; J: TRBJ2-2; CDR3: CASSLTPGIAGELFF; DNA: TGTGCCAGCAGCCTGACCCCGGGTATAGCCGGGGAGCTGTTTTTT
D: -; size: -; V: TRBV7-8; J: TRBJ2-7; CDR3: CASRKRWTTEQYF; DNA: TGTGCCAGCAGAAAACGGTGGACTACGGAGCAGTACTTC
D: -; size: -; V: TRBV19; J: TRBJ1-5; CDR3: CASSKTAQPQHF; DNA: TGTGCCAGTAGTAAAACAGCCCAGCCCCAGCATTTT
D: -; size: -; V: TRBV5-6; J: TRBJ1-2; CDR3: CASSPGNNYGYTF; DNA: TGTGCCAGCAGCCCCGGGAATAACTATGGCTACACCTTC
D: -; size: few; V: TRBV12-3/TRBV12-4; J: TRBJ1-5; CDR3: CASRTGLNQPQHF; DNA: TGTGCCAGCAGAACAGGGTTAAATCAGCCCCAGCATTTT
D: -; size: -; V: TRBV19; J: TRBJ1-3; CDR3: CASRGSGNTIYF; DNA: TGTGCCAGCCGGGGCTCTGGAAACACCATATATTTT
D: -; size: -; V: TRBV12-3/TRBV12-4; J: TRBJ1-1; CDR3: CASRPGSVTEAFF; DNA: TGTGCCAGCAGGCCGGGGAGTGTGACTGAAGCTTTCTTT
D: -; size: once; V: TRBV2; J: TRBJ2-1; CDR3: CASTGFGGNEQFF; DNA: TGTGCCAGCACGGGATTCGGCGGAAATGAGCAGTTCTTC
D: -; size: -; V: TRBV29-1; J: TRBJ1-5; CDR3: CSVLSGNQPQHF; DNA: TGCAGCGTTTTGTCAGGGAATCAGCCCCAGCATTTT
D: -; size: -; V: TRBV4-3; J: TRBJ2-7; CDR3: CASSQEEGIEQYF; DNA: TGCGCCAGCAGCCAAGAGGAGGGAATCGAGCAGTACTTC
D: TRBD1; size: -; V: TRBV5-6; J: TRBJ1-3; CDR3: CASSFWVQGGRTIYF; DNA: TGTGCCAGCAGCTTTTGGGTCCAGGGGGGACGGACCATATATTTT
D: -; size: -; V: TRBV19; J: TRBJ1-1; CDR3: CASSISGVTEAFF; DNA: TGTGCCAGTAGTATATCAGGGGTGACTGAAGCTTTCTTT
D: TRBD1; size: once; V: TRBV5-8; J: TRBJ2-1; CDR3: CASSFGTGPYNEQFF; DNA: TGTGCCAGCAGCTTTGGGACAGGGCCCTACAATGAGCAGTTCTTC
D: TRBD1; size: -; V: TRBV5-6; J: TRBJ1-3; CDR3: CASSPGTGGQIGNTIYF; DNA: TGTGCCAGCAGCCCCGGGACAGGGGGTCAGATTGGAAACACCATATATTTT
D: -; size: -; V: TRBV5-4; J: TRBJ1-3; CDR3: CASSPRGSGNTIYF; DNA: TGTGCCAGCAGCCCAAGGGGATCTGGAAACACCATATATTTT
D: TRBD1; size: -; V: TRBV29-1; J: TRBJ1-1; CDR3: CSARDRGGTEAFF; DNA: TGCAGCGCCCGGGACAGGGGCGGCACTGAAGCTTTCTTT
D: -; size: -; V: TRBV12-3/TRBV12-4; J: TRBJ2-2; CDR3: CASSLAGGGELFF; DNA: TGTGCCAGCAGTTTAGCTGGCGGCGGGGAGCTGTTTTTT
D: -; size: -; V: TRBV19; J: TRBJ2-1; CDR3: CASTPAGTYNEQFF; DNA: TGTGCCAGTACCCCGGCGGGAACCTACAATGAGCAGTTCTTC
D: TRBD1; size: -; V: TRBV5-1; J: TRBJ1-3; CDR3: CASSLAGTGRNTIYF; DNA: TGCGCCAGCAGCTTGGCCGGGACAGGGAGAAACACCATATATTTT
D: -; size: -; V: TRBV19; J: TRBJ1-5; CDR3: CATQRGNYQPQHF; DNA: TGTGCCACCCAAAGGGGGAACTATCAGCCCCAGCATTTT
D: -; size: -; V: TRBV9; J: TRBJ1-6; CDR3: CASSVRGGQDSPLHF; DNA: TGTGCCAGCAGCGTTAGGGGGGGGCAGGATTCACCCCTCCACTTT
D: TRBD2; size: -; V: TRBV19; J: TRBJ2-3; CDR3: CASSIGVAGVKTDTQYF; DNA: TGTGCCAGTAGTATTGGCGTCGCGGGAGTCAAGACAGATACGCAGTATTTT
D: TRBD1; size: -; V: TRBV19; J: TRBJ2-1; CDR3: CASKGTRQGAAYNEQFF; DNA: TGTGCCAGTAAGGGGACGAGACAGGGGGCGGCCTACAATGAGCAGTTCTTC
D: TRBD2; size: -; V: TRBV4-1; J: TRBJ2-1; CDR3: CASSQHRLAGDNEQFF; DNA: TGCGCCAGCAGCCAACATAGACTAGCGGGGGACAATGAGCAGTTCTTC
D: -; size: -; V: TRBV4-1; J: TRBJ1-3; CDR3: CASSQDAGLGNTIYF; DNA: TGCGCCAGCAGCCAAGATGCAGGGCTTGGAAACACCATATATTTT
D: -; size: -; V: TRBV9; J: TRBJ1-1; CDR3: CASSVDGGYTEAFF; DNA: TGTGCCAGCAGCGTAGACGGCGGATACACTGAAGCTTTCTTT
D: TRBD2; size: -; V: TRBV4-1; J: TRBJ2-7; CDR3: CASSSGRGGYEQYF; DNA: TGCGCCAGCAGCTCGGGACGGGGAGGGTACGAGCAGTACTTC
D: -; size: -; V: TRBV20-1; J: TRBJ2-7; CDR3: CSASALRRTTYEQYF; DNA: TGCAGTGCTAGTGCCTTGAGGAGGACTACCTACGAGCAGTACTTC
D: -; size: few; V: TRBV11-3; J: TRBJ1-3; CDR3: CASSQNSGNTIYF; DNA: TGTGCCAGCAGCCAAAACTCTGGAAACACCATATATTTT